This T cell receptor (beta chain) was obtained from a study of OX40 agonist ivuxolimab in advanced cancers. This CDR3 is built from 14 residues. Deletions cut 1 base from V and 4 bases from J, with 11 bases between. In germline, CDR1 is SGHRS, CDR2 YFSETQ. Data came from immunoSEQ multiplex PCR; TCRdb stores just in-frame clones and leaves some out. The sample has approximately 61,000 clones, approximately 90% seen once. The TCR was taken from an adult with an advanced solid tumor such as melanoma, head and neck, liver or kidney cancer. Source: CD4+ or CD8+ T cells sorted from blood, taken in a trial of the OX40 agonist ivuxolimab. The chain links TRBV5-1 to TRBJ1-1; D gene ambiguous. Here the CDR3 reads CASSLLPLGTEAFF. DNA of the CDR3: TGCGCCAGCAGCTTGTTACCTTTAGGCACTGAAGCTTTCTTT.